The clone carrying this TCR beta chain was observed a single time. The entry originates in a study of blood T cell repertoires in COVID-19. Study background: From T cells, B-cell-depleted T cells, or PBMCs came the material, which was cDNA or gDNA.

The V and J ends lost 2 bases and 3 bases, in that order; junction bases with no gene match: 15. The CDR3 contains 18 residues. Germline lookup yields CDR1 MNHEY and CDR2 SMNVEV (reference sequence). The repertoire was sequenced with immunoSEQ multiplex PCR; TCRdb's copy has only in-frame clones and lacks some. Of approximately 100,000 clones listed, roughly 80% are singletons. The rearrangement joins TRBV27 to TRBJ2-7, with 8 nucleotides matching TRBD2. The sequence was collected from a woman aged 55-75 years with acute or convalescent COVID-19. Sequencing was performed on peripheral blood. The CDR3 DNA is TGTGCCAGCAGTTTAAGGCCTTCAATCACTAGCGGAGGCTACGAGCAGTACTTC. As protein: CASSLRPSITSGGYEQYF.